The clone carrying this TCR beta chain was seen ten or more times. TCRdb reprocessed the PCR reads using MiXCR. The sample holds tens of thousands of clones; 20% to 25% are singletons and the top ten take around two fifths. The data originate from a study of metastatic and nonmetastatic thyroid tumors. No treatment of any kind had been given to any patient before thyroid surgery. After removal of 0 bases from V and 6 bases from J, the junction contained 7 bases not matched to a gene. Germline V gene lookup returns CDR1 LGHNA and CDR2 YNFKEQ. The CDR3 contains 16 residues. Sequencing input: blood. The origin of this receptor is a female donor with papillary thyroid cancer or a benign thyroid nodule (not recorded which). Some clones in this sample may be carry-over from other donors' samples. The rearrangement uses TRBV4-2 and TRBJ2-2; TRBD1 matches 7 bases. DNA of the CDR3: TGTGCCAGCAGCCAAGATCTCCCGGACAGGCCCGGGGAGCTGTTTTTT. Translating gives CASSQDLPDRPGELFF.